Each of the 15 T cell receptor beta chains below was sequenced from the same sample in a study of blood T cell repertoires in COVID-19. Sequencing was performed with immunoSEQ multiplex PCR; in TCRdb, only in-frame clones are kept and a portion is missing. The table has some 130,000 clones, around nine tenths seen once. Sequencing was performed on peripheral blood. Every receptor here comes from a man in his forties or fifties with active or convalescent COVID-19.

The CDR3: CASSLGGSMNTEAFF. The DNA of the CDR3 is TGTGCCAGCAGCCTGGGGGGGTCGATGAACACTGAAGCTTTCTTT. The rearrangement uses TRBV7-6 and TRBJ1-1, with a possible D match to TRBD1 (5 bases). Germline values: CDR1 SGHVS, CDR2 FNYEAQ. With 5 bases removed from V and 0 bases from J, the gap between germline ends came to 13 bases. The CDR3 runs 15 residues.

The V and J genes are TRBV24-1 and TRBJ2-5, with 9 bases fitting TRBD1. Germline V CDR1 and CDR2: KGHDR, SFDVKD. Losses at the gene ends were 3 bases for V and 4 bases for J; bases not matched to a gene: 8. This CDR3 is 16 amino acids long. The CDR3 protein is CATSDPEGGQGETQYF. The CDR3 DNA reads TGTGCCACCAGTGATCCTGAAGGGGGACAGGGAGAGACCCAGTACTTC.

The chain couples TRBV19 to TRBJ2-1; 9 bases agree with TRBD1. CDR1 is LNHDA and CDR2 is SQIVND in the germline V gene (reference sequence). The CDR3 has 15 amino acids. Trimming removed 3 bases from V and 6 bases from J; junction bases left unmatched: 6. In DNA, the CDR3 is TGTGCCAGTAGTATTTCGGGACAGGGTATCAATGAGCAGTTCTTC. Translated: CASSISGQGINEQFF.

This clone is a singleton in its sample. The chain carries TRBV28 and TRBJ1-1; 7 nucleotides match TRBD1. The junction had 13 bases not matched to a gene; V was cut back by 4 bases and J by 5 bases. The CDR3 contains 16 residues. CDR1 is MDHEN and CDR2 is SYDVKM in the germline V gene. The CDR3 protein is CASSSIHQGGRTEAFF. The DNA of the CDR3 is TGTGCCAGCAGTTCAATTCATCAGGGGGGAAGGACTGAAGCTTTCTTT.

The V call is TRBV4-1, the J call TRBJ1-2, with TRBD1 identical over 9 bases. The CDR3 is 18 residues long. V shed 4 bases, J shed 2 bases, and the junction held 14 bases outside the gene matches. Germline V gene lookup returns CDR1 MGHRA and CDR2 YSYEKL. The CDR3 spells CASSPKVGKGTGNYGYTF. The DNA of the CDR3 is TGCGCCAGCAGCCCTAAAGTAGGCAAAGGGACAGGGAACTATGGCTACACCTTC.

The V and J genes are TRBV13 and TRBJ1-1, with TRBD1 as a possible D gene (6 bases). V was trimmed by 5 bases and J by 10 bases, leaving 20 bases between them. Germline CDR1 PRHDT, CDR2 FYEKMQ (reference sequence). The CDR3 is 14 residues long. CDR3 nucleotide sequence: TGTGCCAGCAGCCTCGACAGGTCGGCCTTGGGAGCTTTCTTT. Translation: CASSLDRSALGAFF.

The V and J genes are TRBV28 and TRBJ2-3; perhaps TRBD2 as D (5 bases). This CDR3 spans 14 amino acids. V was shortened by 3 bases and J by 0 bases, with 7 bases between the two germline ends. CDR1 is MDHEN and CDR2 is SYDVKM in the germline V gene. CDR3 sequence reads: CASSFGGSTDTQYF. CDR3 in DNA: TGTGCCAGCAGTTTTGGCGGGAGCACAGATACGCAGTATTTT.

This clone was picked up one time. This CDR3 reads CASSSGQGNQPQHF. The CDR3 nucleotides read TGTGCCAGCAGTTCGGGACAGGGTAATCAGCCCCAGCATTTT. This chain uses TRBV6-5 with TRBJ1-5; 9 bases fit TRBD1. Germline CDR1 is MNHEY and CDR2 is SVGAGI. The CDR3 runs 14 residues. The junction had 2 bases not matched to a gene; V was cut back by 4 bases and J by 4 bases.

The chain is built from TRBV19 and TRBJ2-7; the match to TRBD2 covers 8 bases. The CDR3 is 14 residues long. The V gene end was trimmed by 8 bases and the J gene end by 1 base; junction bases not matched to a gene: 7. CDR1 and CDR2 from the germline V gene are LNHDA and SQIVND (reference sequence). CDR3 DNA: TGTGCCAGTTCGGCGGGGGGCCGTTCCTACGAGCAGTACTTC. It is translated as CASSAGGRSYEQYF.

The chain is built from TRBV25-1 and TRBJ1-5, with D hard to call. The germline V gene has CDR1 MGHDK and CDR2 SYGVNS. The CDR3 consists of 12 residues. V lost 5 bases to trimming and J lost 0 bases, with 2 bases between them. CDR3 protein: CASSYSNQPQHF. CDR3 DNA: TGTGCCAGCAGTTATAGCAATCAGCCCCAGCATTTT.

V usage is TRBV19 and J usage is TRBJ1-2, with 7 bases identical to TRBD1. The CDR3 consists of 13 residues. From germline, CDR1 is LNHDA and CDR2 SQIVND (reference sequence). Trimming cost V 8 bases and J 4 bases; bases outside gene matches: 7. The CDR3 DNA reads TGTGCCAGTTTAACAGGGGACGGCTATGGCTACACCTTC. Amino acid sequence: CASLTGDGYGYTF.

The rearrangement joins TRBV6-5 to TRBJ1-3, with D unresolved. Germline V gene sequence: CDR1 MNHEY, CDR2 SVGAGI. V gave up 8 bases and J gave up 0 bases, with 5 bases separating them. This CDR3 contains 12 residues. The CDR3 sequence: CASASSGNTIYF. CDR3 coding DNA: TGTGCCAGCGCCAGCTCTGGAAACACCATATATTTT.

The genes are TRBV4-2 and TRBJ2-1, with D possibly matching TRBD1 (5 bases). Germline CDR1 is LGHNA and CDR2 is YNFKEQ. V lost 0 bases and J lost 5, with 11 bases in between. This CDR3 comprises 15 residues. The CDR3 loop reads CASSQEVRVNNEQFF. The CDR3 DNA reads as TGTGCCAGCAGCCAAGAGGTCAGGGTAAACAATGAGCAGTTCTTC.

V is TRBV21-1 and J is TRBJ2-5; whether TRBD1, the table's D call, matches the DNA was not checked. TRBV21-1 is termed a pseudogene. The CDR3 totals 17 residues. CDR3 in DNA: TGTGCCAGCAGCAAAGACCATAAGGGACAGACGTGGGAGACCCAGTACTTC. This gives the protein CASSKDHKGQTWETQYF.

The CDR3 here is CASSQDINTEAFF. CDR3 nucleotides: TGCGCCAGCAGCCAAGATATAAACACTGAAGCTTTCTTT. This chain joins TRBV4-3 and TRBJ1-1; D not resolved. Between the trimmed V and J ends, which lost 0 bases and 2 bases, there was a span of 4 bases. Looked up from germline, CDR1 is LGHNA and CDR2 is YSLEER. This CDR3 region has 13 residues.